The T cell receptor beta chain described here comes from a study of CD8 T cells in Susac syndrome. Whole-study findings and limits: It was acknowledged in the study that the number of individuals who were included in its TCR sequencing and HLA analysis was relatively small.

Germline V gives CDR1 MNHEY, CDR2 SVGEGT. Deletions cut 0 bases from V and 5 bases from J, with 3 bases between. The CDR3 is 12 amino acids. Sequencing targeted TCR beta in T cells from blood (CD8+ and CD4+). Negative isolation yielded CD8+ and CD4+ T cells; FACS enriched TEMRA cells. Comment on this clonotype: Antigen unknown.

cDNA came from about 0.5 to 1 ug RNA primed by random hexamers. Amplification of TCR beta CDR3 across 54 Vbeta and 13 Jbeta was performed with immunoSEQ multiplex PCR. TCRdb passed the immunoSEQ multiplex PCR reads through MiXCR, listing each CDR3 protein once. The table shows 95,000 to 150,000 distinct CDR3 sequences, with around 95% occurring only once. Sequenced input: CD4+ T cells from PBMCs. The chain couples TRBV6-2 or TRBV6-3 to TRBJ2-3; no firm D call. The receptor was derived from a human donor in good health. The CDR3 spells CASSYSEDTQYF. The CDR3 DNA is TGTGCCAGCAGTTACTCGGAAGATACGCAGTATTTT.